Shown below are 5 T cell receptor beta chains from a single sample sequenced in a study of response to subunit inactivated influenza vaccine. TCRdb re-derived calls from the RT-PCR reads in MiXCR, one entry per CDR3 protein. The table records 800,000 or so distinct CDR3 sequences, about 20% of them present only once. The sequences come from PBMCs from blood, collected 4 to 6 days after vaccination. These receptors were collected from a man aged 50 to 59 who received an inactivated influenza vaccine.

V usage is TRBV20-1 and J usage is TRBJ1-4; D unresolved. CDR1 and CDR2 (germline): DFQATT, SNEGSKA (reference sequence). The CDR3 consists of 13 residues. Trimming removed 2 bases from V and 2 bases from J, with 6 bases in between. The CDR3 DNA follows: TGCAGTGCTAGACCAACCACTAATGAAAAACTGTTTTTT. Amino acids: CSARPTTNEKLFF.

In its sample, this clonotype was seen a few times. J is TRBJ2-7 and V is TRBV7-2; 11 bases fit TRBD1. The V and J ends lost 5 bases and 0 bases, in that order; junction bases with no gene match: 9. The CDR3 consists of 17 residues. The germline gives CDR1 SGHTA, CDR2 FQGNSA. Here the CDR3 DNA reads TGTGCCAGCAGCCTAAGGACAGGGGGCGGCTTCTCCTACGAGCAGTACTTC. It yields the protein CASSLRTGGGFSYEQYF.

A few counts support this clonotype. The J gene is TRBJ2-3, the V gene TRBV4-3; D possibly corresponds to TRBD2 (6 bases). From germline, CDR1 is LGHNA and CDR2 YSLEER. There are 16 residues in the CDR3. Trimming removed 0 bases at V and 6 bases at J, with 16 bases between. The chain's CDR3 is CASSQDPSARMDTQYF. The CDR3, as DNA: TGCGCCAGCAGCCAAGATCCTAGCGCCAGGATGGATACGCAGTATTTT.

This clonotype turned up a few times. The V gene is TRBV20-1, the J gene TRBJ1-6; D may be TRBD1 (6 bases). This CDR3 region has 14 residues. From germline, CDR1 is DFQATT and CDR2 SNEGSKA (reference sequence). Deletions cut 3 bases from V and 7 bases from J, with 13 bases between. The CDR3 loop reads CSASPTGLNSPLHF. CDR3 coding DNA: TGCAGTGCTAGCCCGACAGGCTTAAATTCACCCCTCCACTTT.

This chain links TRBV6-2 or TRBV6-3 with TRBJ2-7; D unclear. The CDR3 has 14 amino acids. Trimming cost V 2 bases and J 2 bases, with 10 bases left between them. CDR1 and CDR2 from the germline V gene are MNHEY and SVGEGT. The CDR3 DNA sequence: TGTGCCAGCAGTTACGGTCGTGTGACCTACGAGCAGTACTTC. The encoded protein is CASSYGRVTYEQYF.